This T cell receptor beta chain is drawn from a study of CD8 T cells in ankylosing spondylitis. MiXCR, run by TCRdb on the 5' RACE reads, gives a single entry per CDR3 protein. Of some 130,000 distinct CDR3 sequences in the sample, about 15% were seen once. Broader study findings: Within ankylosing spondylitis blood, a TCR beta motif made up of several highly homologous variants appeared to be characteristic. Some of the motif variants had earlier been found in reactive arthritis patients' fluid and blood.

Germline CDR1 is DFQATT and CDR2 is SNEGSKA (reference sequence). The CDR3 totals 16 residues. The ends lost 6 bases at V and 5 bases at J; junction bases unmatched: 8. Notes on this clonotype: The antigen is undetermined.

The receptor was derived from a male donor with ankylosing spondylitis. The sample consisted of blood, either unsorted or a sorted T cell fraction (not recorded which). The chain is built from TRBV20-1 and TRBJ2-2, with 14 nucleotides matching TRBD2. CDR3 sequence (DNA): TGCAGTGCCAGACTAGCGGGAGGGCCGGGGACCGGGGAGCTGTTTTTT. Its protein product is CSARLAGGPGTGELFF.